This TCR beta chain was documented in a study of T cell responses to AZD1222 COVID-19 vaccine. Findings and limits, study-wide: Vaccine-related CD4 TCRs covered spike, predominating at 160-218 and 743-854. The sample set comprised mostly white British donors with more females, and clonal diversity was possibly underestimated. Receipt of two AZD1222 doses was followed by a rise in Spike-specific TCR breadth and depth.

Concerning this clone itself: The antigen remains unidentified.

Method: immunoSEQ multiplex PCR; TCRdb's copy keeps in-frame clones and lacks some. The table includes some 130,000 clones, around 90% detected once. This CDR3 contains 13 residues. Trimming shortened V by 2 bases and J by 5 bases, and 7 bases separated the two germline ends. Germline V gene sequence: CDR1 SEHNR, CDR2 FQNEAQ (reference sequence). This TCR derives from an adult who received the AZD1222 COVID-19 vaccine. The chain is built from TRBV7-9 and TRBJ1-5; tentative D call: TRBD1 (5 bases). This specimen was peripheral blood, taken 28 days after the second AZD1222 dose. CDR3 protein: CASSLSGYQPQHF. In DNA form, the CDR3 reads TGTGCCAGCAGCTTATCAGGGTATCAGCCCCAGCATTTT.